Each of the 10 T cell receptor beta chains below was sequenced from the same sample in a study of shared clonotypes between healthy human individuals. Profiled with immunoSEQ multiplex PCR; TCRdb holds only in-frame clones, not every one. Of about 1.5 million clones detected, approximately 98% appear once; the ten largest clones hold 0.4% to 0.45%. The sample comprised naive CD4+ T cells sorted from blood. The subset: CD45RA+ positively selected. These receptors all stem from a man between 25 and 39 years old in good health.

V is TRBV7-9 and J is TRBJ2-7; D is ambiguous. The ends were cut back, 2 bases at V and 0 bases at J, with 14 bases in the middle. The V gene's germline CDR1 is SEHNR and CDR2 FQNEAQ (reference sequence). CDR3 length: 16 residues. CDR3 in DNA: TGTGCCAGCAGCTTAACCCCCCAACTAATCTCCTACGAGCAGTACTTC. Encoded protein: CASSLTPQLISYEQYF.

The V gene is TRBV5-1, the J gene TRBJ1-1; D is perhaps TRBD1 (5 bases). Germline V CDR1 and CDR2: SGHRS, YFSETQ. V was cut by 0 bases and J by 3 bases, with 12 bases left in between. The CDR3 sequence is 15 residues long. CDR3 coding DNA: TGCGCCAGCAGCTTGGGTGGGGGAGAGGACACTGAAGCTTTCTTT. Encoded protein: CASSLGGGEDTEAFF.

The chain is built from TRBV5-1 and TRBJ2-7; 13 bases are a match to TRBD2. The junction had 12 bases not matched to a gene; V was cut back by 4 bases and J by 2 bases. Germline V CDR1 and CDR2: SGHRS, YFSETQ. This CDR3 is built from 18 residues. CDR3 nucleotide sequence: TGCGCCAGCAGCAGCCGGACTAGCGGGAGTCAATTGCCCTACGAGCAGTACTTC. It translates to CASSSRTSGSQLPYEQYF. Complete variable domain (other parts from reference TRBV5-1 and TRBJ2-7): KAGVTQTPRYLIKTRGQQVTLSCSPISGHRSVSWYQQTPGQGLQFLFEYFSETQRNKGNFPGRFSGRQFSNSRSEMNVSTLELGDSALYLCASSSRTSGSQLPYEQYFGPGTRLTVT.

The chain employs TRBV19 and TRBJ1-4; D possibly corresponds to TRBD1 (5 bases). This CDR3 contains 15 residues. The V end lost 4 bases, the J end lost 6 bases, and 15 bases lay between the germline ends. Germline V gives CDR1 LNHDA, CDR2 SQIVND (reference sequence). The CDR3 coding sequence is TGTGCCAGTAGTACCGGGCCCGGGGGTTATGAAAAACTGTTTTTT. It specifies CASSTGPGGYEKLFF.

This clone was seen once. Other DNA variants within this sample encode the same CDR3. The V gene is TRBV18, the J gene TRBJ1-5; a possible D gene is TRBD1 (5 bases). Germline V gene lookup returns CDR1 KGHSH and CDR2 LQKENI. The ends were cut back, 6 bases at V and 1 base at J, with 10 bases in the middle. This CDR3 region has 14 residues. The chain's CDR3 is CASSPDRSNQPQHF. The CDR3 bases are TGTGCCAGCTCTCCAGACAGAAGCAATCAGCCCCAGCATTTT.

Notes on this clone: Mismatch with germline at one junction end may stem from a read error. The rearrangement joins TRBV9 to TRBJ1-3; D not resolved. Germline CDR1 is SGDLS and CDR2 is YYNGEE. This CDR3 contains 15 residues. CDR3 sequence: CASSPNPNSGNTIYF. CDR3 sequence (DNA): TGTGCCAGCAGCCCCAACCCTAACTCTGGGAACACCATATATTTT.

A single count supports this clone. V gene TRBV5-5 combines with J gene TRBJ2-7, with D possibly TRBD2 on 6 matching bases. The CDR3 has 12 residues. Germline lookup yields CDR1 SGHKS and CDR2 YYEKEE (reference sequence). The V gene lost 2 bases and the J gene lost 7 bases, with 10 bases spanning the gap. CDR3 coding DNA: TGTGCCAGCAGCTTCGGGACTCCTGAGCAGTACTTC. Its translation is CASSFGTPEQYF. The full variable domain, in which reference TRBV5-5 and TRBJ2-7 provide the parts outside the CDR3, is DAGVTQSPTHLIKTRGQQVTLRCSPISGHKSVSWYQQVLGQGPQFIFQYYEKEERGRGNFPDRFSARQFPNYSSELNVNALLLGDSALYLCASSFGTPEQYFGPGTRLTVT.

In this sample, this clone turned up once. This chain connects TRBV5-4 to TRBJ2-3; D call uncertain. V was trimmed by 2 bases and J by 8 bases, leaving 12 bases between them. Germline CDR1 and CDR2: SGHNT and YYREEE (reference sequence). The CDR3 consists of 13 residues. CDR3 nucleotides: TGTGCCAGCAGCTTATCCCTTAGGGTTACGCAGTATTTT. Protein: CASSLSLRVTQYF.

This clone was observed once. Other nucleotide sequences in the sample specify the same CDR3. V gene TRBV2 combines with J gene TRBJ1-2, with D possibly matching TRBD1 (5 bases). Germline V gene lookup returns CDR1 SNHLY and CDR2 FYNNEI. The CDR3 has 13 amino acids. With 4 bases removed from V and 4 bases from J, the gap between germline ends came to 10 bases. DNA of the CDR3: TGTGCCAGCAGTGCCGGGACCACCTATGGCTACACCTTC. Its translation: CASSAGTTYGYTF.

J is TRBJ2-5 and V is TRBV5-1; D uncertain. V dropped 4 bases and J dropped 3 bases, with 4 bases sitting between them. This CDR3 has 11 residues. The germline V gene has CDR1 SGHRS and CDR2 YFSETQ. The CDR3 is CASSPEETQYF. For the CDR3, the DNA is TGCGCCAGCAGCCCGGAAGAGACCCAGTACTTC. Full variable domain (missing parts from reference TRBV5-1 and TRBJ2-5): KAGVTQTPRYLIKTRGQQVTLSCSPISGHRSVSWYQQTPGQGLQFLFEYFSETQRNKGNFPGRFSGRQFSNSRSEMNVSTLELGDSALYLCASSPEETQYFGPGTRLLVL.